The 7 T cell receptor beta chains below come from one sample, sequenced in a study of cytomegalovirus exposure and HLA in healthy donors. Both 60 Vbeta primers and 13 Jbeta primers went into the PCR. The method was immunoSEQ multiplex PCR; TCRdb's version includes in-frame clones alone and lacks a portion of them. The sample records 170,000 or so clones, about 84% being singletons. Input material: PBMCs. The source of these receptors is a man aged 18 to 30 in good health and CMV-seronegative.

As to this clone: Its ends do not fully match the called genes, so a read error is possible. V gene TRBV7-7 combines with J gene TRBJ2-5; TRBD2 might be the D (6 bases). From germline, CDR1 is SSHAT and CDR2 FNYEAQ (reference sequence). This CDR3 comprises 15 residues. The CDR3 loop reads CASSLAGGGGETQYF. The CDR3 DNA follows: TGTGCTAGCAGCTTAGCCGGGGGTGGAGGGGAGACCCAGTACTTC. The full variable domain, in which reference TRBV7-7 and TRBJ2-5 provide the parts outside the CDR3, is GAGVSQSPRYKVTKRGQDVTLRCDPISSHATLYWYQQALGQGPEFLTYFNYEAQPDKSGLPSDRFSAERPEGSISTLTIQRTEQRDSAMYRCASSLAGGGGETQYFGPGTRLLVL.

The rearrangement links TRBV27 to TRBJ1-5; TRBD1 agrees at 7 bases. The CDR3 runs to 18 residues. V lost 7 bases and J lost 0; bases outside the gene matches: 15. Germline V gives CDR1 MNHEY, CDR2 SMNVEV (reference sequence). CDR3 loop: CASTLQGSPSNSNQPQHF. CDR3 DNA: TGTGCCAGCACCCTACAGGGGTCCCCGAGTAATAGCAATCAGCCCCAGCATTTT.

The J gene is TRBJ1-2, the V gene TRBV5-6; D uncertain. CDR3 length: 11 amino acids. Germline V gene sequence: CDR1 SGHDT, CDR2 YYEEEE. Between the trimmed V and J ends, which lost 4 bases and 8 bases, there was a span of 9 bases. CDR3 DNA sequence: TGTGCCAGCAGCACCTATGAGGGCTACACCTTC. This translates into CASSTYEGYTF.

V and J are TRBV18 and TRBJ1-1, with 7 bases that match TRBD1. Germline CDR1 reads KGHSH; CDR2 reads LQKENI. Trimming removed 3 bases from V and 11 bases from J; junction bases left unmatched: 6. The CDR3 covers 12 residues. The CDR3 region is CASSPGQQSAFF. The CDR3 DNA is TGTGCCAGCTCACCGGGACAGCAGTCGGCTTTCTTT. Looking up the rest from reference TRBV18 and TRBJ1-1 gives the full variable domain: NAGVMQNPRHLVRRRGQEARLRCSPMKGHSHVYWYRQLPEEGLKFMVYLQKENIIDESGMPKERFSAEFPKEGPSILRIQQVVRGDSAAYFCASSPGQQSAFFGQGTRLTVV.

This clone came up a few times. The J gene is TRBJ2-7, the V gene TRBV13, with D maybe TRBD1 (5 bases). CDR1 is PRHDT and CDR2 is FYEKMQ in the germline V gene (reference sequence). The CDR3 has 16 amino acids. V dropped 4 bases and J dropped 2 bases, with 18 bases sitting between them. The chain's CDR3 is CASSSGFWTTPYEQYF. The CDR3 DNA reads TGTGCCAGCAGCTCGGGTTTTTGGACAACGCCCTACGAGCAGTACTTC.

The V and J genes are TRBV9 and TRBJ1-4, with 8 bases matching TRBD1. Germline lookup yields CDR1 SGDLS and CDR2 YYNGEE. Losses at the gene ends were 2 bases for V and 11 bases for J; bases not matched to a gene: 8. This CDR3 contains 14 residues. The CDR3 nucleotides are TGTGCCAGCAGCGTCGGACAGGGCTACGCGAAACTGTTTTTT. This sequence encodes CASSVGQGYAKLFF.

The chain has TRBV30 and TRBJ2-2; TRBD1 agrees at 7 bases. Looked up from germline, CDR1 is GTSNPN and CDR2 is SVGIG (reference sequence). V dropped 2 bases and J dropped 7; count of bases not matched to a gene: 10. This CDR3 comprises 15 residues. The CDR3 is CAWSSHRGGGGELFF. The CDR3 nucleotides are TGTGCCTGGAGTAGCCACAGGGGTGGCGGCGGGGAGCTGTTTTTT.